This paragraph reports one T cell receptor beta chain. The sample belongs to a study of tissue T cells after allogeneic stem cell transplantation. This CDR3 comprises 17 residues. Germline V gives CDR1 SGHNT, CDR2 YYREEE (reference sequence). V was pared by 7 bases and J by 4 bases, with 12 bases of the junction left unmatched. Sequencing of TCRbeta CDR3 at survey depth gave sequences and template counts. Sequencing was performed with immunoSEQ multiplex PCR; in TCRdb, only in-frame clones are kept and a portion is missing. In the table there are just under 10,000 clones, roughly 66% of which are singletons.

The V and J genes are TRBV5-4 and TRBJ2-2; 11 bases map to TRBD2. The sequenced sample was tissue from the jejunum, obtained at autopsy. This receptor was obtained from a woman aged 18 to 55 with breast cancer. CDR3 bases: TGTGCCAGCTGGGCGGGTAGCGGGGGGGCCGGCACCGGGGAGCTGTTTTTT. The encoded protein is CASWAGSGGAGTGELFF. The full variable domain, in which reference TRBV5-4 and TRBJ2-2 provide the parts outside the CDR3, is ETGVTQSPTHLIKTRGQQVTLRCSSQSGHNTVSWYQQALGQGPQFIFQYYREEENGRGNFPPRFSGLQFPNYSSELNVNALELDDSALYLCASWAGSGGAGTGELFFGEGSRLTVL.